This T cell receptor (beta chain) was profiled in a study of radiotherapy plus CTLA-4 blockade in lung cancer. In the study overall: Patients showed objective responses in about 20% of cases, and disease control was achieved by less than 35%. Study-wide results and limits: Radiotherapy was combined with ipilimumab, and tumor-derived TCR clones then expanded in blood.

Sequencing used immunoSEQ multiplex PCR; TCRdb keeps in-frame clones, though not all of them. The sample contains under 65,000 clones, about 76% of which appear only once. On this clone itself: Its antigen is as yet unknown.

CDR1 is SGHVS and CDR2 is FQNEAQ in the germline V gene. This CDR3 contains 15 residues. The V and J ends lost 6 bases and 7 bases respectively, with 16 bases between them. The chain links TRBV7-8 to TRBJ1-6; D gene ambiguous. The clonotype originates from a human donor with non-small cell lung cancer who had a complete response to radiotherapy plus ipilimumab. Specimen: peripheral blood, collected from a patient treated with radiotherapy plus ipilimumab. Here the CDR3 reads CASSLLRGINSPLHF. CDR3 nucleotide sequence: TGTGCCAGCAGTCTCCTTCGGGGTATCAATTCACCCCTCCACTTT.